The 10 T cell receptor beta chains in this list originate from one sample, sequenced in a study of monozygotic twins with cystic fibrosis. Sequenced by immunoSEQ multiplex PCR; TCRdb stores in-frame clones only, minus some. The data contain 15,000 or so clones, around 91% of them singletons. The sequenced sample consisted of blood. These receptors were collected from a boy younger than 18 with cystic fibrosis.

The chain is built from TRBV18 and TRBJ1-1; tentative D call: TRBD1 (6 bases). This CDR3 is 17 amino acids long. The germline gives CDR1 KGHSH, CDR2 LQKENI. Trimming stripped 3 bases from V and 1 base from J, with 18 bases between. The CDR3 reads CASSPLEVGGANTEAFF. CDR3 sequence (DNA): TGTGCCAGCTCACCTCTTGAGGTCGGGGGGGCGAACACTGAAGCTTTCTTT.

For the CDR3, the DNA is TGTGCCAGCGCAGGGAGGGCCTACAATGAGCAGTTCTTC. Amino acids: CASAGRAYNEQFF. V and J are TRBV5-5 and TRBJ2-1; 7 bases align to TRBD2. The CDR3 spans 13 residues. V was clipped by 7 bases and J by 2 bases; unmatched bases: 3. Per germline, CDR1 SGHKS and CDR2 YYEKEE (reference sequence).

V usage is TRBV6-5 and J usage is TRBJ2-7; TRBD1 aligns across 12 bases. This CDR3 is 16 amino acids long. Per germline, CDR1 MNHEY and CDR2 SVGAGI. Trimming took 4 bases from V and 5 from J; bases not matched to a gene: 9. This CDR3 reads CASSFRGTGGKDEQYF. The CDR3 DNA follows: TGTGCCAGCAGTTTCCGAGGGACAGGGGGCAAGGACGAGCAGTACTTC.

The chain employs TRBV30 and TRBJ1-1; no definite D call. Germline V gene lookup returns CDR1 GTSNPN and CDR2 SVGIG (reference sequence). V gave up 0 bases and J gave up 3 bases, with 11 bases separating them. The CDR3 is 14 residues long. The CDR3 loop is CAWSVLPYYTEAFF. The CDR3 region has the DNA TGTGCCTGGAGTGTTCTCCCCTACTACACTGAAGCTTTCTTT. The entire variable domain, with the rest obtained from reference TRBV30 and TRBJ1-1, is as follows: SQTIHQWPATLVQPVGSPLSLECTVEGTSNPNLYWYRQAAGRGLQLLFYSVGIGQISSEVPQNLSASRPQDRQFILSSKKLLLSDSGFYLCAWSVLPYYTEAFFGQGTRLTVV.

The chain carries TRBV15 and TRBJ1-4; the match to TRBD1 covers 7 bases. This CDR3 contains 13 residues. In germline, CDR1 is LNHNV, CDR2 YYDKDF (reference sequence). After removal of 8 bases from V and 2 bases from J, the junction contained 2 bases not matched to a gene. For the CDR3, the DNA is TGTGCCACCTCCAGGGGGACTAATGAAAAACTGTTTTTT. This gives the protein CATSRGTNEKLFF.

The chain couples TRBV2 to TRBJ2-3; the D gene is possibly TRBD2 (6 bases). Trimming removed 3 bases from V and 3 bases from J, with 10 bases in between. Germline CDR1 reads SNHLY; CDR2 reads FYNNEI. The CDR3 runs to 14 residues. CDR3 loop: CASSDVAGTDTQYF. In DNA form, the CDR3 reads TGTGCCAGCAGTGATGTGGCGGGGACAGATACGCAGTATTTT.

This clone was recorded a few times. This chain joins TRBV6-1 and TRBJ1-1; unclear D gene. Germline CDR1 reads MNHNS; CDR2 reads SASEGT. Trimming removed 2 bases at V and 1 base at J, with 8 bases between. This CDR3 has 14 amino acids. Here the CDR3 DNA reads TGTGCCAGCAGTGAATTTGGCAAGAACACTGAAGCTTTCTTT. Its translation: CASSEFGKNTEAFF.

This clone was observed a few times. V gene TRBV4-1 combines with J gene TRBJ2-2; D not certain. Trimming took 5 bases from V and 4 from J, leaving 14 bases between them. The CDR3 is made up of 15 amino acids. Germline-derived CDR1 and CDR2 are MGHRA and YSYEKL. CDR3 DNA sequence: TGCGCCAGCAGCTTCAGGTCGTCGGCCACCGGGGAGCTGTTTTTT. Residues: CASSFRSSATGELFF.

The CDR3 DNA follows: TGTGCCAGCAGCTTGGCGGGACAGGGGGCATCAGATACGCAGTATTTT. This codes for CASSLAGQGASDTQYF. The V gene is TRBV11-3, the J gene TRBJ2-3, with 12 nucleotides matching TRBD1. Germline CDR1 reads SGHNT; CDR2 reads YENEEA. J lost 4 bases, V lost 3 bases, and 5 bases had no gene match. This CDR3 has 16 amino acids.

The chain has TRBV6-1 and TRBJ2-7; no clear D gene. The CDR3 covers 13 residues. V lost 4 bases, J lost 6 bases, and 13 bases lay in between. CDR1 MNHNS and CDR2 SASEGT come from the germline V gene. Here the CDR3 DNA reads TGTGCCAGCAGTGTAGGGCTTAGCCGCGAGCAGTACTTC. Translation: CASSVGLSREQYF.